These 22 T cell receptor beta chains were sequenced from one sample in a study of blood T cell repertoires in COVID-19. This table comes from immunoSEQ multiplex PCR, and its TCRdb copy is limited to in-frame clones, with some not included. The sample lists some 110,000 clones, around nine tenths occurring once. Sequences were obtained from peripheral blood. Source of these receptors: a human donor in a cohort sampled during active COVID-19.

The chain combines TRBV28 with TRBJ1-4, with no clear D. V was shortened by 5 bases and J by 10 bases, with 20 bases between the two germline ends. CDR1 is MDHEN, CDR2 SYDVKM, per germline. The CDR3 consists of 15 residues. The CDR3 sequence: CASSLPRTQGGKLFF. The CDR3 DNA sequence: TGTGCCAGCAGTCTGCCTCGGACCCAAGGAGGAAAACTGTTTTTT.

This clone was observed a single time. The genes are TRBV6-1 and TRBJ2-1, with D tentatively TRBD1 (6 bases). The CDR3 runs to 16 residues. The V end lost 2 bases, the J end lost 4 bases, and 15 bases lay between the germline ends. CDR1 and CDR2 (germline): MNHNS, SASEGT. The CDR3 sequence is CASSERLRDTYNEQFF. Here the CDR3 DNA reads TGTGCCAGCAGTGAAAGGCTCCGGGACACTTACAATGAGCAGTTCTTC.

To note about this clone: Other nucleotide sequences in the sample specify the same CDR3. This rearrangement joins TRBV5-1 to TRBJ2-5; D may be TRBD1 (5 bases). V gave up 0 bases and J gave up 4 bases, with 7 bases separating them. CDR1 SGHRS and CDR2 YFSETQ come from the germline V gene. The CDR3 is 13 residues long. The CDR3 loop is CASSLGGGETQYF. CDR3 in DNA: TGCGCCAGCAGCTTGGGGGGCGGAGAGACCCAGTACTTC.

This chain links TRBV11-2 with TRBJ1-1; a possible D gene is TRBD1 (5 bases). The CDR3 covers 18 residues. V was cut by 3 bases and J by 0 bases, with 20 bases left in between. CDR1 is SGHAT and CDR2 is FQNNGV in the germline V gene. The CDR3 coding sequence is TGTGCCAGCAGCTTCAAGTTGGATGGGGGGTCTATGAACACTGAAGCTTTCTTT. Its protein is CASSFKLDGGSMNTEAFF.

This chain joins TRBV9 and TRBJ2-6, with D maybe TRBD1 (6 bases). Germline CDR1 and CDR2: SGDLS and YYNGEE. Trimming stripped 4 bases from V and 0 bases from J, with 17 bases between. CDR3 length: 18 residues. The DNA of the CDR3 is TGTGCCAGCAGCCCACGTACAGGGATCTACTCTGGGGCCAACGTCCTGACTTTC. Amino acid sequence: CASSPRTGIYSGANVLTF.

The chain combines TRBV29-1 with TRBJ1-2; weak D call: TRBD1 (5 bases). CDR1 and CDR2 from the germline V gene are SQVTM and ANQGSEA. The CDR3 length is 15 residues. Trimming took 3 bases from V and 4 from J, leaving 18 bases between them. The CDR3 loop reads CSVDAFPDSSYGYTF. The CDR3 DNA reads as TGCAGCGTTGACGCGTTTCCTGACAGTTCCTATGGCTACACCTTC.

The chain employs TRBV30 and TRBJ1-3; 8 bases align to TRBD1. The V segment lost 7 bases and the J segment 0 bases; nucleotides outside the gene matches: 2. Germline CDR1 reads GTSNPN; CDR2 reads SVGIG (reference sequence). CDR3 size: 13 residues. CDR3 sequence (DNA): TGTGCCTATACAGGGGGCTCTGGAAACACCATATATTTT. Protein sequence: CAYTGGSGNTIYF.

This chain links TRBV7-9 with TRBJ2-1; the match to TRBD2 covers 13 bases. V was pared by 5 bases and J by 5 bases, with 3 bases of the junction left unmatched. Germline V gene data show CDR1 as SEHNR and CDR2 as FQNEAQ (reference sequence). This CDR3 is built from 15 residues. CDR3 sequence reads: CASSALAGGDNEQFF. The CDR3 nucleotides read TGTGCCAGCAGCGCACTAGCGGGAGGGGACAATGAGCAGTTCTTC. Combining the CDR3 with reference TRBV7-9 and TRBJ2-1 gives the whole variable domain DTGVSQNPRHKITKRGQNVTFRCDPISEHNRLYWYRQTLGQGPEFLTYFQNEAQLEKSRLLSDRFSAERPKGSFSTLEIQRTEQGDSAMYLCASSALAGGDNEQFFGPGTRLTVL.

The CDR3 is CASSYSLLAGTNEQFF. The CDR3 DNA follows: TGTGCCAGCAGTTACTCGCTGCTAGCGGGCACTAATGAGCAGTTCTTC. The V call is TRBV6-5, the J call TRBJ2-1, with TRBD2 matching 8 bases. J gave up 7 bases and V 0 bases, and 8 bases lay outside the gene matches. Germline CDR1 is MNHEY and CDR2 is SVGAGI. The CDR3 is made up of 16 amino acids.

The chain combines TRBV28 with TRBJ2-5; TRBD1 matches at 8 bases. This CDR3 spans 15 amino acids. The germline CDR1 and CDR2 sequences are MDHEN and SYDVKM. V was clipped by 5 bases and J by 5 bases; unmatched bases: 10. Here the CDR3 reads CASSRGQGRMETQYF. As DNA, the CDR3 is TGTGCCAGCAGTCGCGGACAGGGAAGGATGGAGACCCAGTACTTC.

This chain links TRBV7-9 with TRBJ1-2, with 10 bases matching TRBD1. This CDR3 is built from 15 residues. Per the germline V gene, CDR1 is SEHNR and CDR2 is FQNEAQ (reference sequence). The junction had 7 bases not matched to a gene; V was cut back by 1 base and J by 8 bases. The CDR3: CASSLGSRQGAGYTF. The CDR3 nucleotides are TGTGCCAGCAGCTTAGGCTCGAGACAGGGGGCCGGCTACACCTTC.

V usage is TRBV9 and J usage is TRBJ1-4; D unresolved. This CDR3 comprises 13 residues. CDR1 and CDR2 (germline): SGDLS, YYNGEE. Trimming took 0 bases from V and 8 from J, leaving 8 bases between them. CDR3 sequence: CASSVEAEEKLFF. Here the CDR3 DNA reads TGTGCCAGCAGCGTAGAAGCCGAGGAAAAACTGTTTTTT.

The rearrangement uses TRBV14 and TRBJ2-1; D possibly corresponds to TRBD2 (5 bases). This CDR3 spans 18 amino acids. From germline, CDR1 is SGHDN and CDR2 FVKESK. V was trimmed by 0 bases and J by 1 base, leaving 16 bases between them. DNA of the CDR3: TGTGCCAGCAGCCAAGATCCCCGTCGAGGGCCATCCTACAATGAGCAGTTCTTC. It codes for CASSQDPRRGPSYNEQFF.

This chain connects TRBV28 to TRBJ1-5; TRBD1 aligns across 7 bases. Germline-derived CDR1 and CDR2 are MDHEN and SYDVKM. The CDR3 runs to 15 residues. The V and J ends lost 4 bases and 2 bases, in that order; junction bases with no gene match: 5. CDR3 DNA sequence: TGTGCCAGCAGTTCCGACGACAGGGGCAATCAGCCCCAGCATTTT. Its translation: CASSSDDRGNQPQHF.

The rearrangement links TRBV27 to TRBJ1-1; the D gene is possibly TRBD1 (5 bases). Trimming shortened V by 5 bases and J by 7 bases, and 20 bases separated the two germline ends. Germline values: CDR1 MNHEY, CDR2 SMNVEV (reference sequence). The CDR3 totals 15 residues. The CDR3 DNA is TGTGCCAGCAGTGCCCCTTCCTCAGGGCTTAGTGAAGCTTTCTTT. This encodes CASSAPSSGLSEAFF.

The rearrangement links TRBV24-1 to TRBJ2-1, with D possibly TRBD2 on 5 matching bases. V lost 1 base and J lost 3, with 24 bases in between. This CDR3 is 20 amino acids long. From germline, CDR1 is KGHDR and CDR2 SFDVKD. In DNA form, the CDR3 reads TGTGCCACCAGTGATTTTATGGTACGGGGTGGGCAAGGACTCTACAATGAGCAGTTCTTC. It codes for CATSDFMVRGGQGLYNEQFF.

V is TRBV9 and J is TRBJ1-1; 8 bases align to TRBD1. Per germline, CDR1 SGDLS and CDR2 YYNGEE. Germline trimming cut 3 bases from V and 6 bases from J; bases unmatched to any gene: 1. The CDR3 contains 12 residues. CDR3 coding DNA: TGTGCCAGCAGCGGGACAGGGTCTGAAGCTTTCTTT. Residues: CASSGTGSEAFF.

V is TRBV19 and J is TRBJ2-4; 9 nucleotides match TRBD1. This CDR3 has 13 amino acids. Germline loops: CDR1 LNHDA, CDR2 SQIVND (reference sequence). The trim removed 3 bases at V and 9 bases at J, leaving 3 bases unmatched. CDR3 coding DNA: TGTGCCAGTAGTATTGGGACAGGGCCCATTCAGTACTTC. This translates into CASSIGTGPIQYF.

This clone was found a few times. The chain uses TRBV4-2 and TRBJ1-6, with 10 bases aligning to TRBD1. J lost 8 bases, V lost 4 bases, and 5 bases had no gene match. Germline CDR1 and CDR2: LGHNA and YNFKEQ. The CDR3 extends over 15 amino acids. For the CDR3, the DNA is TGTGCCAGCAGCCGTCCCGGGACAGGGGATTCACCCCTCCACTTT. It codes for CASSRPGTGDSPLHF.

This chain links TRBV18 with TRBJ2-3; 10 bases match TRBD2. The CDR3 is made up of 16 amino acids. Germline CDR1 is KGHSH and CDR2 is LQKENI. V lost 3 bases to trimming and J lost 3 bases; unmatched junction nucleotides: 6. CDR3: CASSPASGRATDTQYF. The CDR3 DNA is TGTGCCAGCTCACCGGCGAGCGGGAGGGCTACAGATACGCAGTATTTT. Complete variable domain (other parts from reference TRBV18 and TRBJ2-3): NAGVMQNPRHLVRRRGQEARLRCSPMKGHSHVYWYRQLPEEGLKFMVYLQKENIIDESGMPKERFSAEFPKEGPSILRIQQVVRGDSAAYFCASSPASGRATDTQYFGPGTRLTVL.

The rearrangement links TRBV6-5 to TRBJ2-7; TRBD2 is a possible D gene (5 bases). The CDR3 runs to 14 residues. Germline V lookup: CDR1 MNHEY, CDR2 SVGAGI. V gave up 6 bases and J gave up 3 bases, with 15 bases separating them. The CDR3: CASRPGLNNYEQYF. In DNA, the CDR3 is TGTGCCAGCAGACCGGGATTAAATAACTACGAGCAGTACTTC.

The V gene is TRBV5-4, the J gene TRBJ2-7; D gene unclear. Trimming pared 3 bases from V and 4 bases from J, leaving 11 bases between. Germline assignment: CDR1 SGHNT and CDR2 YYREEE (reference sequence). This CDR3 has 13 amino acids. In nucleotides, the CDR3 is TGTGCCAGCAGCTCGACTCAATGGTACGAGCAGTACTTC. Protein product: CASSSTQWYEQYF.